Reported below is one TCR beta chain. Its target is unknown. The read ends 3 residues early relative to the CDR3; the germline J gene fills the gap. These data originate in a study of T cells in women clearing cervical HPV infection. Study details: Controls gave blood once infection was undetectable; cases at lesion identification. Overall study results and limits: Richness plus V gene abundances separated cases from controls with AUC over 0.8.

This CDR3 has 15 residues. V lost 6 bases and J lost 4; bases outside the gene matches: 6. CDR1 and CDR2 (germline): SNHLY, FYNNEI. Profiled with immunoSEQ multiplex PCR; TCRdb holds only in-frame clones, not every one. This specimen shows roughly 34,000 clones; the ten leading clones hold 6.8%. The chain employs TRBV2 and TRBJ2-2; TRBD2 matches 9 bases. The sequence was collected from a woman between 18 and 69 years old with a cervical HPV16 infection that either progressed to CIN3+ or cleared (not recorded which). The sample was blood buffy coat. This CDR3 reads CASRGAGGGTGELFF. The part of the CDR3 DNA that was read is TGTGCCAGCAGGGGCGCGGGAGGGGGCACCGGGGAG.